The rows below give T cell receptor beta chains drawn from one sample of a study of neoadjuvant anti-PD-1 for oral cavity cancer. Method: immunoSEQ multiplex PCR; TCRdb's copy keeps in-frame clones and lacks some. Of 9,000 to 10,000 clones listed, roughly 67% are singletons. Sequencing was performed on PBMCs, taken after nivolumab (anti-PD-1) treatment. These receptors were taken from a person aged 40 to 85 with oral cavity squamous cell carcinoma. The CDR3 runs from the conserved cysteine through the conserved F or W. D genes are given only for firm matches. Clone sizes are given selectively: once, few, many, or a class where the clone is expanded.

V: TRBV20-1
size: .
J: TRBJ2-5
D: .
CDR3: CSARAPETQYF
DNA: TGCAGTGCTAGAGCCCCAGAGACCCAGTACTTC

V: TRBV10-3
size: .
J: TRBJ1-5
D: .
CDR3: CAISEIENQPQHF
DNA: TGTGCCATCAGTGAAATAGAGAATCAGCCCCAGCATTTT

V: TRBV5-4
size: few
J: TRBJ2-6
D: TRBD1
CDR3: CASSYGQGVFGANVLTF
DNA: TGTGCCAGCAGCTATGGACAGGGAGTCTTTGGGGCCAACGTCCTGACTTTC

V: TRBV19
size: .
J: TRBJ2-2
D: TRBD2
CDR3: CASSTLAGTNTGELFF
DNA: TGTGCCAGTAGTACGCTAGCGGGAACGAACACCGGGGAGCTGTTTTTT

V: TRBV7-6
size: .
J: TRBJ1-3
D: .
CDR3: CASSRERGSGNTIYF
DNA: TGTGCCAGCAGCAGAGAGAGAGGCTCTGGAAACACCATATATTTT

V: TRBV5-1
size: .
J: TRBJ2-7
D: .
CDR3: CASSLVPGAHEQYF
DNA: TGCGCCAGCAGCTTGGTCCCAGGGGCACACGAGCAGTACTTC

V: TRBV28
size: .
J: TRBJ1-3
D: .
CDR3: CASSLVRGNTIYF
DNA: TGTGCCAGCAGTTTAGTTCGTGGGAACACCATATATTTT

V: TRBV5-8
size: .
J: TRBJ1-1
D: .
CDR3: CASRMRVGGNTEAFF
DNA: TGTGCCAGCAGGATGCGTGTAGGGGGGAACACTGAAGCTTTCTTT

V: TRBV19
size: .
J: TRBJ2-1
D: TRBD1
CDR3: CASRNFRDRNNEQFF
DNA: TGTGCCAGTAGGAACTTCCGGGACAGAAACAATGAGCAGTTCTTC

V: TRBV30
size: .
J: TRBJ2-1
D: TRBD2
CDR3: CAWVSGSHNEQFF
DNA: TGTGCCTGGGTAAGCGGGAGCCACAATGAGCAGTTCTTC

V: TRBV2
size: .
J: TRBJ1-5
D: TRBD1
CDR3: CASQDRANQPQHF
DNA: TGTGCCAGCCAAGACAGGGCCAATCAGCCCCAGCATTTT

V: TRBV11-2
size: .
J: TRBJ1-6
D: .
CDR3: CASRNSARNSPLHF
DNA: TGTGCCAGCAGGAACTCGGCGAGGAATTCACCCCTCCACTTT

V: TRBV14
size: few
J: TRBJ2-7
D: .
CDR3: CASSQGSYRAIYEQYF
DNA: TGTGCCAGCAGCCAAGGTAGCTACAGGGCGATTTACGAGCAGTACTTC

V: TRBV6-1
size: few
J: TRBJ2-1
D: .
CDR3: CASSGLVGTYNEQFF
DNA: TGTGCCAGCAGTGGATTAGTCGGGACCTACAATGAGCAGTTCTTC

V: TRBV29-1
size: .
J: TRBJ2-7
D: .
CDR3: CSVLGALGGEQYF
DNA: TGCAGCGTCCTCGGAGCTTTAGGAGGCGAGCAGTACTTC

V: TRBV28
size: few
J: TRBJ2-3
D: .
CDR3: CASSFQGASTDTQYF
DNA: TGTGCCAGCAGTTTCCAGGGAGCTAGCACAGATACGCAGTATTTT

V: TRBV5-1
size: few
J: TRBJ1-2
D: .
CDR3: CASSFTASGDYGYTF
DNA: TGCGCCAGCAGCTTTACAGCGAGCGGGGACTATGGCTACACCTTC

V: TRBV5-6
size: .
J: TRBJ2-5
D: .
CDR3: CASSPGHQETQYF
DNA: TGTGCCAGCAGCCCCGGGCACCAAGAGACCCAGTACTTC

V: TRBV12-5
size: few
J: TRBJ2-7
D: .
CDR3: CASGLPTPSYEQYF
DNA: TGTGCTAGTGGTTTGCCCACCCCATCCTACGAGCAGTACTTC

V: TRBV7-6
size: few
J: TRBJ2-5
D: TRBD2
CDR3: CASSPTSTQETQYF
DNA: TGTGCCAGCAGCCCGACTAGCACCCAAGAGACCCAGTACTTC

V: TRBV19
size: .
J: TRBJ2-1
D: .
CDR3: CASSGSEGVSYNEQFF
DNA: TGTGCCAGTAGTGGCTCGGAGGGAGTATCCTACAATGAGCAGTTCTTC

V: TRBV7-9
size: .
J: TRBJ2-3
D: TRBD2
CDR3: CASSSWTSGGTDTQYF
DNA: TGTGCCAGCAGCTCCTGGACTAGCGGGGGCACAGATACGCAGTATTTT

V: TRBV7-2
size: .
J: TRBJ2-6
D: TRBD1
CDR3: CASSSQGALGANVLTF
DNA: TGTGCCAGCAGCTCACAGGGGGCGCTTGGGGCCAACGTCCTGACTTTC

V: TRBV5-1
size: once
J: TRBJ2-3
D: .
CDR3: CASSLVGRPADTQYF
DNA: TGCGCCAGCAGCTTGGTCGGCCGCCCCGCAGATACGCAGTATTTT

V: TRBV4-1
size: .
J: TRBJ1-1
D: TRBD1
CDR3: CASSLAGGEDEAFF
DNA: TGCGCCAGCAGCCTGGCAGGGGGCGAGGATGAAGCTTTCTTT

V: TRBV30
size: .
J: TRBJ1-1
D: .
CDR3: CAWIAATTDTEAFF
DNA: TGTGCCTGGATTGCTGCAACAACTGACACTGAAGCTTTCTTT

V: TRBV2
size: few
J: TRBJ2-1
D: .
CDR3: CASEGGTAHLNEQFF
DNA: TGTGCCAGCGAGGGAGGGACAGCCCATTTGAATGAGCAGTTCTTC

V: TRBV30
size: .
J: TRBJ2-1
D: TRBD2
CDR3: CAWRRKVVAGDDEQFF
DNA: TGTGCCTGGAGGAGAAAAGTTGTAGCGGGAGATGATGAGCAGTTCTTC

V: TRBV2
size: .
J: TRBJ2-2
D: .
CDR3: CARGGGTGELFF
DNA: TGTGCCAGAGGGGGTGGGACCGGGGAGCTGTTTTTT

V: TRBV11-2
size: .
J: TRBJ2-7
D: .
CDR3: CASSQGQYEQYF
DNA: TGTGCCAGCAGCCAAGGACAGTACGAGCAGTACTTC

V: TRBV7-9
size: .
J: TRBJ1-1
D: .
CDR3: CASSLAGSKGEAFF
DNA: TGTGCCAGCAGCTTAGCGGGGTCGAAGGGTGAAGCTTTCTTT

V: TRBV7-2
size: .
J: TRBJ2-7
D: TRBD2
CDR3: CASSTGTSGRALNEQYF
DNA: TGTGCCAGCAGCACCGGGACTAGCGGGAGGGCCTTAAACGAGCAGTACTTC

V: TRBV19
size: .
J: TRBJ2-1
D: .
CDR3: CASSRRGEQFF
DNA: TGTGCCAGTAGTCGGCGGGGTGAGCAGTTCTTC

V: TRBV25-1
size: .
J: TRBJ1-3
D: .
CDR3: CASSAGNTIYF
DNA: TGTGCCAGCAGTGCCGGAAACACCATATATTTT

V: TRBV9
size: .
J: TRBJ1-6
D: TRBD1
CDR3: CASSVGQGNSPLHF
DNA: TGTGCCAGCAGCGTGGGACAGGGGAATTCACCCCTCCACTTT

V: TRBV7-8
size: .
J: TRBJ1-5
D: TRBD1
CDR3: CASSQGTGGSPYSNQPQHF
DNA: TGTGCCAGCAGCCAGGGGACAGGGGGTTCCCCTTATAGCAATCAGCCCCAGCATTTT

V: TRBV2
size: .
J: TRBJ2-7
D: .
CDR3: CASSEQGTTYEQYF
DNA: TGTGCCAGCAGTGAACAGGGGACTACATACGAGCAGTACTTC

V: TRBV21-1
size: few
J: TRBJ1-4
D: .
CDR3: CASSKALAGNEKLFF
DNA: TGTGCCAGCAGCAAAGCGCTCGCCGGGAATGAAAAACTGTTTTTT

V: TRBV2
size: .
J: TRBJ2-1
D: .
CDR3: CASSGGGTSSYNEQFF
DNA: TGTGCCAGCAGTGGGGGAGGCACCAGCTCCTACAATGAGCAGTTCTTC

V: TRBV2
size: .
J: TRBJ2-1
D: .
CDR3: CASSETGYNEQFF
DNA: TGTGCCAGCAGTGAAACCGGCTACAATGAGCAGTTCTTC

V: TRBV5-4
size: .
J: TRBJ2-5
D: .
CDR3: CASSFTFHGQETQYF
DNA: TGTGCCAGCAGCTTTACTTTTCACGGACAAGAGACCCAGTACTTC

V: TRBV10-1
size: .
J: TRBJ1-5
D: .
CDR3: CASSEGGTQPQHF
DNA: TGCGCCAGCAGTGAGGGAGGGACACAGCCCCAGCATTTT

V: TRBV7-8
size: once
J: TRBJ2-1
D: .
CDR3: CASIPSGAGTTRVQFF
DNA: TGTGCCAGCATCCCCTCAGGGGCGGGGACTACGAGGGTGCAGTTCTTC

V: TRBV2
size: .
J: TRBJ2-3
D: TRBD2
CDR3: CASSATGLAGSTDTQYF
DNA: TGTGCCAGCAGTGCAACGGGACTAGCGGGCAGCACAGATACGCAGTATTTT

V: TRBV5-1
size: few
J: TRBJ2-5
D: TRBD1
CDR3: CASSLGTGDETQYF
DNA: TGCGCCAGCAGCTTGGGGACAGGGGATGAGACCCAGTACTTC

V: TRBV7-2
size: .
J: TRBJ1-5
D: .
CDR3: CASSLVGQPQHF
DNA: TGTGCCAGCAGCTTAGTGGGTCAGCCCCAGCATTTT

V: TRBV27
size: .
J: TRBJ2-7
D: .
CDR3: CASSLKSGTSYEQYF
DNA: TGTGCCAGCAGTTTAAAAAGCGGAACGTCCTACGAGCAGTACTTC